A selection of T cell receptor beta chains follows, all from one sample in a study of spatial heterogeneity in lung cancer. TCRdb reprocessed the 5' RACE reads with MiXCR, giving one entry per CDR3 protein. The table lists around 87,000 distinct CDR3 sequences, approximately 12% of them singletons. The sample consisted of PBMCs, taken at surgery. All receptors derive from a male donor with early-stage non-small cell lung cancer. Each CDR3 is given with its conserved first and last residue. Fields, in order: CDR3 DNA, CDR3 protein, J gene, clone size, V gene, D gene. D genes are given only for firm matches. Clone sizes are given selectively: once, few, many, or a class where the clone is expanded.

TGTGCCAGCAGTTTAGTAGCGGGACGAACAGAGACCCAGTACTTC	CASSLVAGRTETQYF	TRBJ2-5	few	TRBV12-3/TRBV12-4	TRBD2
TGTGCCAGCAGCGGAGGGGCTGGGACCACCATATATTTT	CASSGGAGTTIYF	TRBJ1-3	NA	TRBV9	NA
TGTGCCAGCAGCTCCCGGGACAGGTTTCCTGGGGCCAACGTCCTGACTTTC	CASSSRDRFPGANVLTF	TRBJ2-6	NA	TRBV5-6	TRBD1
TGTGCCAGCAGCTTGGGGCGAAGTAGGTTTAGCTCCTACAATGAGCAGTTCTTC	CASSLGRSRFSSYNEQFF	TRBJ2-1	few	TRBV5-4	NA
TGTGCCAGCAGCCAAACCCGGACAGGTCTAGAGCAGTTCTTC	CASSQTRTGLEQFF	TRBJ2-1	NA	TRBV3-1	TRBD1
TGTGCCAGCAGCTTGGTGGGGGATAGAGGTGAAGCTTTCTTT	CASSLVGDRGEAFF	TRBJ1-1	NA	TRBV5-5	NA
TGCAGCGTTGGGTACCAGGGGGCTGGCAATCAGCCCCAGCATTTT	CSVGYQGAGNQPQHF	TRBJ1-5	NA	TRBV29-1	TRBD1
TGCAGTGCCCTGCGACTTGGTAGCAATCAGCCCCAGCATTTT	CSALRLGSNQPQHF	TRBJ1-5	NA	TRBV20-1	NA
TGTGCCAGCAGCGGCAGACAGGCTAACAATGAGCAGTTCTTC	CASSGRQANNEQFF	TRBJ2-1	NA	TRBV25-1	NA
TGTGCCAGCAGCCAAGGGGACAGACGGGCCTCTGGAAACACCATATATTTT	CASSQGDRRASGNTIYF	TRBJ1-3	few	TRBV3-1	TRBD1
TGTGCCTGGAGTAGGCAGGGGCTAGATACGCAGTATTTT	CAWSRQGLDTQYF	TRBJ2-3	NA	TRBV30	NA
TGTGCCAGCAGCTCTAGACAGGGGGGAAACGAGCAGTACTTC	CASSSRQGGNEQYF	TRBJ2-7	few	TRBV7-2	TRBD1
TGTGCCAGCAGACCCGGAGCAGGGGTCTATGGCTACACCTTC	CASRPGAGVYGYTF	TRBJ1-2	NA	TRBV7-9	NA
TGTGCCAGCAGCTGGGGACTAGCGGGAGAACTACAAGAGACCCAGTACTTC	CASSWGLAGELQETQYF	TRBJ2-5	NA	TRBV11-1	TRBD2
TGTGCCAGCAGCGACGGCAGGAATCAGCCCCAGCATTTT	CASSDGRNQPQHF	TRBJ1-5	few	TRBV9	NA
TGTGCCAGCAGTTACGGCGGGACAGGTCCGTTATGGTATGGCTACACCTTC	CASSYGGTGPLWYGYTF	TRBJ1-2	NA	TRBV6-2/TRBV6-3	TRBD1
TGTGCCAGCAGTCTGACAGGGGCAACTAATGAAAAACTGTTTTTT	CASSLTGATNEKLFF	TRBJ1-4	many	TRBV28	TRBD1
TGTGCCACCAGCAGAGGTCTACAGGGCACTAATGAAAAACTGTTTTTT	CATSRGLQGTNEKLFF	TRBJ1-4	NA	TRBV15	NA
TGTGCCAGCAGCTTACGGTTCGTCGGGTCCTACAATGAGCAGTTCTTC	CASSLRFVGSYNEQFF	TRBJ2-1	many	TRBV7-3	NA
TGTGCCAGCAGTGGAAGAAGCGGGGGCACAGATACGCAGTATTTT	CASSGRSGGTDTQYF	TRBJ2-3	NA	TRBV2	TRBD2
TGTGCCACCAGTGGAGGGATGAGGAGCTCCTACAATGAGCAGTTCTTC	CATSGGMRSSYNEQFF	TRBJ2-1	NA	TRBV24-1	NA
TGCAGTGCTAGAGATCGACTAGCGGGGTTATACGAGCAGTACTTC	CSARDRLAGLYEQYF	TRBJ2-7	NA	TRBV20-1	TRBD2
TGTGCCAGCAGCTCCTTCGGGGGTCCGTACAATGAGCAGTTCTTC	CASSSFGGPYNEQFF	TRBJ2-1	NA	TRBV12-3/TRBV12-4	NA
TGTGCCAGCAGTCCGCCCGGGAGGGTTCCCTACGAGCAGTACTTC	CASSPPGRVPYEQYF	TRBJ2-7	NA	TRBV12-3/TRBV12-4	TRBD2
TGTGCCAGCAGCTTGGTGGGTCAGCCCCAGCATTTT	CASSLVGQPQHF	TRBJ1-5	many	TRBV5-6	NA
TGTGCCAGCAGCGAATACTTGGGGGACACTGAAGCTTTCTTT	CASSEYLGDTEAFF	TRBJ1-1	few	TRBV27	NA
TGTGCCAGCAGCCAAGACTCCGGGGTTAGGGGAGCTTTCTTT	CASSQDSGVRGAFF	TRBJ1-1	NA	TRBV3-1	NA
TGTGCCAGTACCGCTCCGGGACAGGGGAACTATGGCTACACCTTC	CASTAPGQGNYGYTF	TRBJ1-2	few	TRBV19	TRBD1
TGCAGTGCAGGGGGATCGTCGGACACTGAAGCTTTCTTT	CSAGGSSDTEAFF	TRBJ1-1	few	TRBV20-1	NA
TGTGCCAGCAGTTTATCCTGGGGGAACGCGGAGACCCAGTACTTC	CASSLSWGNAETQYF	TRBJ2-5	few	TRBV28	NA
TGTGCCATCGGAGAGGGGGGAAGGAATGAGCAGTTCTTC	CAIGEGGRNEQFF	TRBJ2-1	NA	TRBV10-3	NA
TGCGCCAGCAGCAAGGACACCGTATTGGGGAAAGAGACCCAGTACTTC	CASSKDTVLGKETQYF	TRBJ2-5	NA	TRBV5-1	NA
TGTGCCAGCAGTTCAGGGATCAGCACAGATACGCAGTATTTT	CASSSGISTDTQYF	TRBJ2-3	few	TRBV11-3	NA
TGTGCCAGCAGCCCTCCGGGGGCAGGTAACACTGAAGCTTTCTTT	CASSPPGAGNTEAFF	TRBJ1-1	NA	TRBV7-8	NA
TGTGCCAGTAGCTTTGACAGGGGACATAGCAATCAGCCCCAGCATTTT	CASSFDRGHSNQPQHF	TRBJ1-5	few	TRBV19	TRBD1
TGTGCCACCAGTGAACGTACAGGGACCGGTGAGCAGTTCTTC	CATSERTGTGEQFF	TRBJ2-1	many	TRBV24-1	NA
TGTGCCAGCAGTCGGGGCGGGGCTGGATACAATGAGCAGTTCTTC	CASSRGGAGYNEQFF	TRBJ2-1	NA	TRBV7-9	NA
TGTGCCAGCAGCGTAGGCACTAGCGGAGGCGCTTTCTTC	CASSVGTSGGAFF	TRBJ2-1	few	TRBV9	TRBD2
TGTGCCAGCAGCTTAAGGGTAAAGGCGGGACCCTCCTACAATGAGCAGTTCTTC	CASSLRVKAGPSYNEQFF	TRBJ2-1	few	TRBV7-3	NA
TGTGTCAGCAGCTTAGCGGCGTCCAGCTCCTACAATGAGCAGTTCTTC	CVSSLAASSSYNEQFF	TRBJ2-1	NA	TRBV11-2	NA
TGTGCCAGCAGCTGGGGACTAGCGGGTCAGAACGAGCAGTTCTTC	CASSWGLAGQNEQFF	TRBJ2-1	NA	TRBV7-6	TRBD2
TGTGCCAGCAGCCAAAGCCGGGGCAGATCCAATGAGCAGTTCTTC	CASSQSRGRSNEQFF	TRBJ2-1	NA	TRBV4-2	NA